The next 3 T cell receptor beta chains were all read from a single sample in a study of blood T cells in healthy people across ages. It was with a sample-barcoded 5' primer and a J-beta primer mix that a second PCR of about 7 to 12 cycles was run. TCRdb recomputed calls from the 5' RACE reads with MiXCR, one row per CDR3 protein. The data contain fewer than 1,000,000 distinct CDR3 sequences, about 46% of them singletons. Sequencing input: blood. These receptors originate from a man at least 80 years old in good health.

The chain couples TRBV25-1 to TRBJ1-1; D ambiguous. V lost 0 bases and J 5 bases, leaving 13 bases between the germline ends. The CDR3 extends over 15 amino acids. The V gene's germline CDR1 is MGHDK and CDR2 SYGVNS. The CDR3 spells CASSEYSDQRTEAFF. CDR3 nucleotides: TGTGCCAGCAGTGAATATTCTGACCAGAGGACTGAAGCTTTCTTT.

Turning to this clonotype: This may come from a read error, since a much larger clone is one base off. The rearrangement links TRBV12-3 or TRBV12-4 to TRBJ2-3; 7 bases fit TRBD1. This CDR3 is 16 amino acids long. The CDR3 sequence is CAGSLIRGRLTDTQYF. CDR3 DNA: TGTGCCGGCAGTTTAATAAGGGGGCGATTGACAGATACGCAGTATTTT.

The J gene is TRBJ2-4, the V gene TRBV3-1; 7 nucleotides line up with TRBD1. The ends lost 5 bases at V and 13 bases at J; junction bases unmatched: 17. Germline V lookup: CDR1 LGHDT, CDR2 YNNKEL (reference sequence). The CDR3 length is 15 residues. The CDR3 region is CASSFHPGQSYEQYF. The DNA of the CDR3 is TGTGCCAGCAGCTTCCACCCGGGACAGTCGTATGAGCAGTACTTC.